A single sample is the source of the 9 T cell receptor beta chains below, sequenced in a study of OX40 agonist ivuxolimab in advanced cancers. The table came from immunoSEQ multiplex PCR; TCRdb's copy has only in-frame clones and leaves some out. The sample comprises around 77,000 clones, approximately 78% of which are singletons, and around 5% rests with the top ten. Sample: CD4+ or CD8+ T cells sorted from blood, taken in a trial of the OX40 agonist ivuxolimab. Receptors originate from an adult with an advanced solid tumor such as melanoma, head and neck, liver or kidney cancer.

This clone showed up just a few times. V is TRBV19 and J is TRBJ1-6; TRBD1 matches 7 bases. Germline V gene data show CDR1 as LNHDA and CDR2 as SQIVND (reference sequence). V lost 6 bases to trimming and J lost 8 bases; unmatched junction nucleotides: 10. This CDR3 has 15 amino acids. This CDR3 reads CASSPSRDSYSPLHF. DNA for the CDR3: TGTGCCAGTAGCCCCTCCCGGGACAGCTATTCACCCCTCCACTTT.

The chain employs TRBV7-2 and TRBJ2-7, with 8 nucleotides matching TRBD1. The CDR3 contains 14 residues. The junction had 2 bases not matched to a gene; V was cut back by 1 base and J by 3 bases. CDR1 SGHTA and CDR2 FQGNSA come from the germline V gene. The CDR3 here is CASSLGQGRYEQYF. CDR3 coding DNA: TGTGCCAGCAGCTTAGGACAGGGGCGCTACGAGCAGTACTTC.

This clone was recorded many times. The V gene is TRBV11-2, the J gene TRBJ2-7; TRBD1 is a possible D gene (6 bases). The CDR3 spans 15 residues. With 1 base removed from V and 5 bases from J, the gap between germline ends came to 15 bases. From germline, CDR1 is SGHAT and CDR2 FQNNGV. CDR3 amino acids: CASSLVTGFTHEQYF. DNA for the CDR3: TGTGCCAGCAGCTTAGTTACAGGGTTTACCCACGAGCAGTACTTC. Full variable domain (outside the CDR3, taken from reference TRBV11-2 and TRBJ2-7): EAGVAQSPRYKIIEKRQSVAFWCNPISGHATLYWYQQILGQGPKLLIQFQNNGVVDDSQLPKDRFSAERLKGVDSTLKIQPAKLEDSAVYLCASSLVTGFTHEQYFGPGTRLTVT.

This chain links TRBV7-9 with TRBJ1-3, with 7 bases aligning to TRBD1. V was pared by 5 bases and J by 3 bases, with 19 bases of the junction left unmatched. This CDR3 comprises 19 residues. The V gene's germline CDR1 is SEHNR and CDR2 FQNEAQ (reference sequence). This chain's CDR3 is CASSPRGAGGIGGGNTIYF. As DNA, the CDR3 is TGTGCCAGCAGCCCCCGCGGGGCAGGGGGTATCGGTGGTGGAAACACCATATATTTT.

The V gene is TRBV19, the J gene TRBJ2-1; 7 bases fit TRBD1. V trimming: 4 bases; J trimming: 6 bases; junction bases outside the gene matches: 9. Germline V gene sequence: CDR1 LNHDA, CDR2 SQIVND (reference sequence). The CDR3 contains 15 residues. The CDR3 spells CASSTRQGRANEQFF. The CDR3 nucleotides are TGTGCCAGTAGTACGAGACAGGGTCGGGCCAATGAGCAGTTCTTC.

This clone showed up just once. The chain is built from TRBV28 and TRBJ2-1; D may be TRBD1 (5 bases). The CDR3 contains 17 residues. CDR1 is MDHEN, CDR2 SYDVKM, per germline. Between the trimmed V and J ends, which lost 1 base and 2 bases, there was a span of 15 bases. Here the CDR3 reads CASSLLGQDRTYNEQFF. For the CDR3, the DNA is TGTGCCAGCAGTTTATTGGGGCAGGACCGTACCTACAATGAGCAGTTCTTC.

V and J are TRBV6-5 and TRBJ2-7; possibly TRBD2 for D (5 bases). This CDR3 region has 15 residues. Germline values: CDR1 MNHEY, CDR2 SVGAGI. With 5 bases removed from V and 0 bases from J, the gap between germline ends came to 14 bases. CDR3 DNA: TGTGCCAGCAGTCAATGGACTGTTTACTCCTACGAGCAGTACTTC. Protein product: CASSQWTVYSYEQYF.

The chain recombines TRBV7-8 with TRBJ1-1; D call uncertain. Between the trimmed V and J ends, which lost 1 base and 10 bases, there was a span of 13 bases. Germline V CDR1 and CDR2: SGHVS, FQNEAQ. The CDR3 spans 13 residues. CDR3: CASSLDLTWPAFF. CDR3 DNA sequence: TGTGCCAGCAGCTTAGATTTGACATGGCCAGCTTTCTTT.

V gene TRBV5-4 combines with J gene TRBJ2-5; TRBD1 agrees at 11 bases. V dropped 0 bases and J dropped 5; count of bases not matched to a gene: 3. The CDR3 consists of 15 residues. Germline CDR1 reads SGHNT; CDR2 reads YYREEE (reference sequence). CDR3 amino acids: CASSLGTGGVETQYF. As DNA, the CDR3 is TGTGCCAGCAGCTTGGGGACAGGGGGCGTGGAGACCCAGTACTTC.